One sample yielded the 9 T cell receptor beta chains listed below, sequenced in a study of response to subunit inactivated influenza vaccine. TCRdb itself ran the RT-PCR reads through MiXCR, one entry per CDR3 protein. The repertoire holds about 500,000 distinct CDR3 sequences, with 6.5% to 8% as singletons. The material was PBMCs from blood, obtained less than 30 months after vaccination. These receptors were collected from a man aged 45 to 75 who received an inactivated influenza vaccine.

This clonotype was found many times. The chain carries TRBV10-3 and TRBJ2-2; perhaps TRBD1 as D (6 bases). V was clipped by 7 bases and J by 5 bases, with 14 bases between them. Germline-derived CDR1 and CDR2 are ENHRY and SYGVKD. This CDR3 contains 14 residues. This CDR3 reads CAINAGARTGELFF. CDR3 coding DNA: TGTGCCATCAACGCAGGGGCGAGAACCGGGGAGCTGTTTTTT.

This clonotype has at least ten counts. The CDR3 DNA is TGTGCCACCAGTGACCCCACCGGGTCTCCCTACGAGCAGTACTTC. It translates to CATSDPTGSPYEQYF. The gene calls are TRBV24-1 and TRBJ2-7; D ambiguous. Germline V gene data show CDR1 as KGHDR and CDR2 as SFDVKD. V lost 4 bases to trimming and J lost 2 bases, with 14 bases between them. The CDR3 consists of 15 residues.

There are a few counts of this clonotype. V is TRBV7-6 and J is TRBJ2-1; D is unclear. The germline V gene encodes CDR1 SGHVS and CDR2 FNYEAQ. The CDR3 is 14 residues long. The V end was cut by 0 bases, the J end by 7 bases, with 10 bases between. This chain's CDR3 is CASSLAWGGNEQFF. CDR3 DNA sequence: TGTGCCAGCAGCTTAGCGTGGGGTGGTAATGAGCAGTTCTTC.

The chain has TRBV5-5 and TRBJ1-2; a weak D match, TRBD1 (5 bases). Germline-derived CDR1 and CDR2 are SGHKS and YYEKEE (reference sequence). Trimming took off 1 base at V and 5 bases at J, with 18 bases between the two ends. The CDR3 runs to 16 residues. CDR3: CASSLTPTDTLYGYTF. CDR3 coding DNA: TGTGCCAGCAGCTTGACCCCGACAGATACATTATATGGCTACACCTTC.

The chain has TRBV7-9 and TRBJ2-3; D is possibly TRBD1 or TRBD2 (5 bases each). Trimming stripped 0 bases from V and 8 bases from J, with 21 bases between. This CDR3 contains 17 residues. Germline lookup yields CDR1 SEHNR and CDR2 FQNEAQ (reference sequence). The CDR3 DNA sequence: TGTGCCAGCAGCTTAGCGATCGGGGACGCGGTTTATCGTACGCAGTATTTT. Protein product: CASSLAIGDAVYRTQYF.

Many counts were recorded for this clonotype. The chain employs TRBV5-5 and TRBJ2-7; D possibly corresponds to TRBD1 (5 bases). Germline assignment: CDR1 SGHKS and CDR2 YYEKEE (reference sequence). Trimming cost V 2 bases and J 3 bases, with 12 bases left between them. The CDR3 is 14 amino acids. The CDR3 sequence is CASSFAGKSYEQYF. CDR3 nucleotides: TGTGCCAGCAGCTTCGCAGGGAAAAGCTACGAGCAGTACTTC.

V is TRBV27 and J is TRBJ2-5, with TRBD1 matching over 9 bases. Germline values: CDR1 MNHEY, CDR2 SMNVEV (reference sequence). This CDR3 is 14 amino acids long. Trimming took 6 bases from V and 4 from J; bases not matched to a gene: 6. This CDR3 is CASSRQGVVETQYF. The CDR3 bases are TGTGCCAGCAGCCGACAGGGGGTTGTAGAGACCCAGTACTTC.

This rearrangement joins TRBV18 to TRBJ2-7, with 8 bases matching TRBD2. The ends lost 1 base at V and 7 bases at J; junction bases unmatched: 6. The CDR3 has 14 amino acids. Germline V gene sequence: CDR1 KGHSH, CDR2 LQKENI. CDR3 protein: CASSPRQRGTEQYF. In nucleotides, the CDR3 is TGTGCCAGCTCACCACGCCAGCGGGGGACTGAGCAGTACTTC.

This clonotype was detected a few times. The CDR3 DNA reads TGTGCCAGCAGCTTATATAGACAGAACACTGAAGCTTTCTTT. Amino acid sequence: CASSLYRQNTEAFF. The V gene is TRBV7-2, the J gene TRBJ1-1, with D hard to call. There are 14 residues in the CDR3. Germline CDR1 is SGHTA and CDR2 is FQGNSA. Trimming took off 2 bases at V and 1 base at J, with 8 bases between the two ends.